The text below deals with one T cell receptor (beta chain). Antigen unknown. Germline V CDR1 and CDR2: DFQATT, SNEGSKA (reference sequence). The CDR3 is made up of 16 amino acids. The data were taken from a study of blood T cells in healthy people across ages. A second PCR of roughly 7 to 11 cycles used a sample-barcoded 5' primer and a J-beta primer mix. MiXCR, run by TCRdb on the 5' RACE reads, gives a single entry per CDR3 protein. The table includes around 940,000 distinct CDR3 sequences, roughly 50% detected once. Whole-study findings and limits: Naive CD4+ cells and diversity were both higher in long-lived donors than in aged donors. Considered underestimates were the diversity estimates obtained from one million T cells.

This TCR was recovered from a woman aged 60-75 years in good health. Sequencing was performed on blood. This chain links TRBV20-1 with TRBJ2-4, with 10 bases identical to TRBD2. The end of the DNA is better explained by TRBJ2-7, so the J call may be wrong. The CDR3 region has the DNA TGCAGTGCTAGGGGGCGCCCCCCTAGCGGGAGCTACGAGCAGTACTTC. Protein: CSARGRPPSGSYEQYF.